The 20 T cell receptor beta chains listed next were all sequenced from one sample in a study of OX40 agonist ivuxolimab in advanced cancers. The repertoire was sequenced with immunoSEQ multiplex PCR; TCRdb's copy has only in-frame clones and lacks some. The profile shows some 90,000 clones, around 87% of them singletons. Sequencing was performed on CD4+ or CD8+ T cells sorted from blood, taken in a trial of the OX40 agonist ivuxolimab. These receptors were obtained from an adult with an advanced solid tumor such as melanoma, head and neck, liver or kidney cancer.

This clone was seen once. The chain combines TRBV11-2 with TRBJ2-7; 10 nucleotides line up with TRBD2. V was clipped by 1 base and J by 0 bases; unmatched bases: 9. CDR1 is SGHAT, CDR2 FQNNGV, per germline. This CDR3 has 18 residues. DNA of the CDR3: TGTGCCAGCAGCTTAGGCAGGACTAGCGGATTCAGCTCCTACGAGCAGTACGTC. Translating it yields CASSLGRTSGFSSYEQYV.

The V call is TRBV6-5, the J call TRBJ2-1, with TRBD2 matching 12 bases. The CDR3 is 15 amino acids. V dropped 4 bases and J dropped 9; count of bases not matched to a gene: 7. CDR1 and CDR2 from the germline V gene are MNHEY and SVGAGI. The DNA for the CDR3 is TGTGCCAGCAGTTGGCGGACTAGCGGGACGGGTGAGCAGTTCTTC. Its protein is CASSWRTSGTGEQFF.

The V and J genes are TRBV29-1 and TRBJ2-1; no definite D call. The CDR3 sequence is 14 residues long. V was pared by 3 bases and J by 7 bases, with 16 bases between. Germline CDR1 is SQVTM and CDR2 is ANQGSEA. The CDR3 region is CSVEAPILGNEQFF. The CDR3 DNA reads TGCAGCGTTGAGGCGCCGATCCTAGGAAATGAGCAGTTCTTC.

This rearrangement joins TRBV30 to TRBJ2-1; D may be TRBD2 (7 bases). The germline CDR1 and CDR2 sequences are GTSNPN and SVGIG (reference sequence). The CDR3 is 16 residues long. Trimming removed 0 bases from V and 6 bases from J, with 18 bases in between. The DNA for the CDR3 is TGTGCCTGGAGTGTAATTGGGAGGGGGGCAGGCAATGAGCAGTTCTTC. Amino acids: CAWSVIGRGAGNEQFF.

The V gene is TRBV11-3, the J gene TRBJ1-1; D call uncertain. Germline lookup yields CDR1 SGHNT and CDR2 YENEEA. Trimming shortened V by 5 bases and J by 6 bases, and 19 bases separated the two germline ends. The CDR3 is 15 residues long. CDR3 amino acids: CASSPRRQVHAEAFF. The CDR3 nucleotides read TGTGCCAGCAGCCCCCGCCGGCAGGTACACGCTGAAGCTTTCTTT.

The chain uses TRBV30 and TRBJ2-3; maybe TRBD2 (6 bases). The CDR3 contains 14 residues. Looked up from germline, CDR1 is GTSNPN and CDR2 is SVGIG (reference sequence). The V end lost 1 base, the J end lost 0 bases, and 8 bases lay between the germline ends. DNA for the CDR3: TGTGCCTGGAGTGGGGGGACTAGCACAGATACGCAGTATTTT. Residues: CAWSGGTSTDTQYF.

Concerning this clone itself: Since a much larger clone is just one base distant, this may be a read error. The chain is built from TRBV27 and TRBJ2-5; D ambiguous. Trimming left V 6 bases short and J 2 bases short, with 4 bases between. The CDR3 totals 11 residues. The V gene's germline CDR1 is MNHEY and CDR2 SMNVEV (reference sequence). This CDR3 is CASSLQETQYF. The CDR3 DNA is TGTGCCAGCAGCTTACAAGAGACCCAGTACTTC.

This chain links TRBV6-5 with TRBJ1-2, with D possibly matching TRBD1 (5 bases). Trimming took 5 bases from V and 7 from J, leaving 17 bases between them. Germline CDR1 and CDR2: MNHEY and SVGAGI. This CDR3 has 14 amino acids. The chain's CDR3 is CASSARDRQSGYTF. The CDR3 region has the DNA TGTGCCAGCAGTGCGCGGGACCGGCAGTCTGGCTACACCTTC.

The chain links TRBV6-5 to TRBJ1-4, with TRBD1 matching over 7 bases. Trimming at V came to 2 bases and at J to 7 bases, leaving 4 bases not matched to a gene. CDR3 length equals 14 residues. The V gene's germline CDR1 is MNHEY and CDR2 SVGAGI. CDR3 loop: CASSYEGAREKLFF. The CDR3 DNA reads TGTGCCAGCAGTTACGAGGGGGCTCGTGAAAAACTGTTTTTT.

This clone has just one count. The rearrangement uses TRBV5-4 and TRBJ1-3; 8 bases line up with TRBD1. The CDR3 is 14 amino acids. After removal of 4 bases from V and 3 bases from J, the junction contained 3 bases not matched to a gene. From germline, CDR1 is SGHNT and CDR2 YYREEE (reference sequence). This CDR3 is CASSPTGGGNTIYF. CDR3 nucleotides: TGTGCCAGCAGCCCCACAGGGGGTGGAAACACCATATATTTT.

The V gene is TRBV10-3, the J gene TRBJ2-3; TRBD1 is a possible D gene (5 bases). CDR1 is ENHRY, CDR2 SYGVKD, per germline. V was cut by 0 bases and J by 1 base, with 5 bases left in between. The CDR3 spans 14 residues. The CDR3: CAISESTGTDTQYF. The CDR3 DNA reads as TGTGCCATCAGTGAGTCGACAGGCACAGATACGCAGTATTTT.

The chain combines TRBV5-1 with TRBJ1-1; maybe TRBD1 (6 bases). The germline CDR1 and CDR2 sequences are SGHRS and YFSETQ. Trimming pared 2 bases from V and 2 bases from J, leaving 10 bases between. CDR3 length equals 14 residues. CDR3 sequence reads: CASSFLDSNTEAFF. As DNA, the CDR3 is TGCGCCAGCAGCTTTTTGGACAGCAACACTGAAGCTTTCTTT.

This clone was picked up one time. The V call is TRBV7-2, the J call TRBJ2-1, with 9 bases aligning to TRBD2. The CDR3 runs 19 residues. Germline loops: CDR1 SGHTA, CDR2 FQGNSA. The V gene end was trimmed by 7 bases and the J gene end by 7 bases; junction bases not matched to a gene: 23. CDR3 nucleotides: TGTGCCAGCACTACTTTTGGCCGCTCCGGGCGGGAGGGACCAAATGAGCAGTTCTTC. This encodes CASTTFGRSGREGPNEQFF.

The chain couples TRBV19 to TRBJ1-5; perhaps TRBD1 as D (5 bases). This CDR3 is 17 amino acids long. The V gene lost 6 bases and the J gene lost 0 bases, with 18 bases spanning the gap. Germline values: CDR1 LNHDA, CDR2 SQIVND (reference sequence). Here the CDR3 DNA reads TGTGCCAGTAGACACAGGACGGCAATGAATAGCAATCAGCCCCAGCATTTT. It specifies CASRHRTAMNSNQPQHF.

The CDR3 DNA reads as TGTGCCAGCAGCGCCCGGACAGGGCCCTACGAGCAGTACTTC. It encodes CASSARTGPYEQYF. This rearrangement joins TRBV9 to TRBJ2-7; 8 bases are shared with TRBD1. The CDR3 runs 14 residues. V gave up 3 bases and J gave up 2 bases; unmatched junction bases: 4. CDR1 and CDR2 (germline): SGDLS, YYNGEE. The full variable domain, completed using reference TRBV9 and TRBJ2-7, is DSGVTQTPKHLITATGQRVTLRCSPRSGDLSVYWYQQSLDQGLQFLIQYYNGEERAKGNILERFSAQQFPDLHSELNLSSLELGDSALYFCASSARTGPYEQYFGPGTRLTVT.

The chain combines TRBV5-1 with TRBJ2-7; D gene ambiguous. CDR3 length: 12 amino acids. Germline V gene data show CDR1 as SGHRS and CDR2 as YFSETQ. Trimming left V 1 base short and J 2 bases short, with 4 bases between. Written as DNA, the CDR3 is TGCGCCAGCAGCTTGTCAGCCTACGAGCAGTACTTC. This codes for CASSLSAYEQYF.

CDR3 DNA: TGTGCCAGCAGTGAAGATAGGGGTTGGGAGACCCAGTACTTC. It translates to CASSEDRGWETQYF. The V call is TRBV6-1, the J call TRBJ2-5, with D possibly matching TRBD1 (5 bases). V lost 1 base and J 5 bases, leaving 11 bases between the germline ends. The CDR3 runs 14 residues. From germline, CDR1 is MNHNS and CDR2 SASEGT.

The V and J genes are TRBV9 and TRBJ2-1, with 10 bases that match TRBD1. The CDR3 spans 14 residues. V dropped 4 bases and J dropped 7; count of bases not matched to a gene: 5. The germline gives CDR1 SGDLS, CDR2 YYNGEE. The CDR3 reads CASSLRTGGNEQFF. DNA for the CDR3: TGTGCCAGCAGCCTGAGGACAGGGGGGAATGAGCAGTTCTTC.

The V and J genes are TRBV23-1 and TRBJ1-2, with D unclear. TRBV23-1 falls under the ORF class, with uncertain function. Trimming cost V 7 bases and J 4 bases, with 7 bases left between them. CDR3 size: 11 residues. The CDR3 here is CASKLAYGYTF. CDR3 sequence (DNA): TGCGCCAGCAAACTAGCCTATGGCTACACCTTC.

Worth noting for this clone: The same CDR3 is also encoded by other DNA sequences in this sample. V is TRBV29-1 and J is TRBJ2-2, with D possibly being TRBD2 (5 bases). V gave up 4 bases and J gave up 5 bases, with 5 bases separating them. This CDR3 comprises 11 residues. Germline-derived CDR1 and CDR2 are SQVTM and ANQGSEA. CDR3 in DNA: TGCAGCGTTGGCGGGACCGGGGAGCTGTTTTTT. Translated: CSVGGTGELFF.